The sequence of this T cell receptor beta chain was determined in a study of cytomegalovirus exposure and HLA in healthy donors. Vbeta (60) and Jbeta (13) primers were used in the PCR. Repertoires were generated with immunoSEQ multiplex PCR, while TCRdb's copy carries only in-frame clones and drops some. Its table records about 60,000 clones. Source material: PBMCs. The clonotype originates from a man aged 50 or older in good health and CMV-seropositive.

This chain's CDR3 is CASSTRDRNTIYF. For the CDR3, the DNA is TGTGCCAGTAGTACCCGGGACAGAAACACCATATATTTT. The V and J genes are TRBV19 and TRBJ1-3; D perhaps matches TRBD1 (6 bases). This CDR3 has 13 amino acids. Trimming pared 4 bases from V and 5 bases from J, leaving 9 bases between. Germline V CDR1 and CDR2: LNHDA, SQIVND (reference sequence).